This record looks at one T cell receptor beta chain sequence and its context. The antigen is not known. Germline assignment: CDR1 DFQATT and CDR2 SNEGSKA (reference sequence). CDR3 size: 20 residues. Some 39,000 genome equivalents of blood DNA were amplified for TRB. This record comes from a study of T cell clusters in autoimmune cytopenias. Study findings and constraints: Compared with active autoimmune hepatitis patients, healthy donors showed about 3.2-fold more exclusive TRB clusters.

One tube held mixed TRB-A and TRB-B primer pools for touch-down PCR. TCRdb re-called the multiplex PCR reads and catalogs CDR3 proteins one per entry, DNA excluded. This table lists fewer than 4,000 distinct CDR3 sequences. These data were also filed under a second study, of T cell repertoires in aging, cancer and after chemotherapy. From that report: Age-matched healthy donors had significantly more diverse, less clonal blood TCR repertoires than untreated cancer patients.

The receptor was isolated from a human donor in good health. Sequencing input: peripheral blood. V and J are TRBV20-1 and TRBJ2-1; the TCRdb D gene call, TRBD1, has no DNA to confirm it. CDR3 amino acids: CSARDPRGQGRQGLTNEQFF.